Below, 25 T cell receptor beta chains from the same sample are listed, as sequenced in a study of cytomegalovirus exposure and HLA in healthy donors. This table comes from immunoSEQ multiplex PCR, and its TCRdb copy is limited to in-frame clones, with some not included. The data hold 100,000 to 150,000 clones, with 94% observed a single time. The specimen sequenced was PBMCs. These receptors all stem from a woman in her late teens or twenties in good health and CMV-seronegative.

This clone was observed once. The chain joins TRBV28 to TRBJ2-7, with TRBD1 matching 7 bases. Per the germline V gene, CDR1 is MDHEN and CDR2 is SYDVKM. This CDR3 contains 15 residues. The V segment lost 3 bases and the J segment 3 bases; nucleotides outside the gene matches: 8. This CDR3 is CASSFLGTDDYEQYF. In DNA form, the CDR3 reads TGTGCCAGCAGTTTCTTGGGGACAGATGACTACGAGCAGTACTTC.

The V gene is TRBV6-1, the J gene TRBJ2-1, with D possibly matching TRBD2 (6 bases). Trimming took off 3 bases at V and 3 bases at J, with 12 bases between the two ends. The CDR3 runs to 15 residues. The germline gives CDR1 MNHNS, CDR2 SASEGT. For the CDR3, the DNA is TGTGCCAGCAGTGACCCGCCGGGACTCTACAATGAGCAGTTCTTC. This sequence encodes CASSDPPGLYNEQFF.

The V and J genes are TRBV30 and TRBJ1-4, with 8 bases matching TRBD1. The trim removed 3 bases at V and 11 bases at J, leaving 17 bases unmatched. CDR1 is GTSNPN, CDR2 SVGIG, per germline (reference sequence). This CDR3 comprises 16 residues. The CDR3 DNA is TGTGCCTGGAGGGGGGTCTCAACAGGGGGGTTCGAGAAACTGTTTTTT. It translates to CAWRGVSTGGFEKLFF. Combining the CDR3 with reference TRBV30 and TRBJ1-4 gives the whole variable domain SQTIHQWPATLVQPVGSPLSLECTVEGTSNPNLYWYRQAAGRGLQLLFYSVGIGQISSEVPQNLSASRPQDRQFILSSKKLLLSDSGFYLCAWRGVSTGGFEKLFFGSGTQLSVL.

The V gene is TRBV10-3, the J gene TRBJ1-1, with D maybe TRBD1 (5 bases). The V and J ends lost 10 bases and 0 bases respectively, with 9 bases between them. The germline CDR1 and CDR2 sequences are ENHRY and SYGVKD. The CDR3 sequence is 12 residues long. This chain's CDR3 is CATTGLNTEAFF. CDR3 nucleotide sequence: TGTGCCACCACAGGACTGAACACTGAAGCTTTCTTT.

The CDR3 sequence: CASRQGGAGNYGYTF. CDR3 nucleotides: TGTGCCAGCAGACAAGGGGGGGCTGGGAACTATGGCTACACCTTC. The chain is built from TRBV5-6 and TRBJ1-2; the D gene is possibly TRBD1 (6 bases). V was trimmed by 5 bases and J by 2 bases, leaving 16 bases between them. Germline V gives CDR1 SGHDT, CDR2 YYEEEE. The CDR3 consists of 15 residues.

The chain couples TRBV28 to TRBJ1-5, with D perhaps matching TRBD1 (5 bases). The germline CDR1 and CDR2 sequences are MDHEN and SYDVKM. V was trimmed by 6 bases and J by 5 bases, leaving 8 bases between them. This CDR3 comprises 12 residues. The CDR3 nucleotides are TGTGCCAGCAGAGCAGGGTATCAGCCCCAGCATTTT. Its translation: CASRAGYQPQHF.

The V and J genes are TRBV9 and TRBJ1-1; 11 bases are shared with TRBD1. Germline CDR1 is SGDLS and CDR2 is YYNGEE. The CDR3 has 14 residues. V gave up 0 bases and J gave up 10 bases; unmatched junction bases: 5. The CDR3 spells CASSVGGQGGVAFF. The CDR3 bases are TGTGCCAGCAGCGTAGGGGGACAGGGGGGTGTAGCTTTCTTT.

The rearrangement links TRBV30 to TRBJ2-2; the match to TRBD1 covers 7 bases. Germline V gene lookup returns CDR1 GTSNPN and CDR2 SVGIG (reference sequence). CDR3 length: 16 amino acids. V was pared by 4 bases and J by 6 bases, with 14 bases of the junction left unmatched. CDR3 bases: TGTGCCTGGATCTCTAGGGGCAGGGGGTCCCCCGGGGAGCTGTTTTTT. Its protein is CAWISRGRGSPGELFF.

The chain recombines TRBV9 with TRBJ2-1; 10 nucleotides agree with TRBD2. V lost 1 base, J lost 9 bases, and 13 bases stayed unmatched. Germline V gene sequence: CDR1 SGDLS, CDR2 YYNGEE. This CDR3 comprises 17 residues. The CDR3 DNA follows: TGTGCCAGCAGCGTAACCGGCCCAGCGGGGGGGCCGGGTGAGCAGTTCTTC. Translation: CASSVTGPAGGPGEQFF.

The chain links TRBV11-2 to TRBJ2-6; no clear D gene. V was clipped by 0 bases and J by 1 base, with 10 bases between them. The CDR3 is made up of 17 amino acids. CDR1 and CDR2 (germline): SGHAT, FQNNGV. The CDR3 DNA sequence: TGTGCCAGCAGCTTAGAAGGAGCTGGGTCTGGGGCCAACGTCCTGACTTTC. It translates to CASSLEGAGSGANVLTF.

The J gene is TRBJ1-3, the V gene TRBV28; 8 positions match TRBD1. From germline, CDR1 is MDHEN and CDR2 SYDVKM. Losses at the gene ends were 5 bases for V and 2 bases for J; bases not matched to a gene: 14. CDR3 length: 18 amino acids. CDR3 in DNA: TGTGCCAGCAGTCCCCAGACAGGGGACCGGTTGGCTGGAAACACCATATATTTT. Residues: CASSPQTGDRLAGNTIYF.

The V call is TRBV30, the J call TRBJ2-3; 10 nucleotides line up with TRBD2. This CDR3 is built from 14 residues. Germline CDR1 reads GTSNPN; CDR2 reads SVGIG (reference sequence). V was pared by 3 bases and J by 6 bases, with 6 bases of the junction left unmatched. The CDR3 bases are TGTGCCTGGAGAAGCGGGGGGGGGAGTGATACGCAGTATTTT. It codes for CAWRSGGGSDTQYF.

V and J are TRBV6-6 and TRBJ2-7; D is possibly TRBD1 (6 bases). The CDR3 runs 14 residues. V shed 6 bases and J shed 6 bases, with 18 bases lying between them. Germline V lookup: CDR1 MNHNY, CDR2 SVGAGI (reference sequence). This CDR3 is CASRPQMDRGEQYF. For the CDR3, the DNA is TGTGCCAGCAGACCCCAAATGGACAGAGGCGAGCAGTACTTC.

About this clone: At one end the junction does not follow the germline gene, possibly because of a read error. The chain recombines TRBV2 with TRBJ1-2; D is perhaps TRBD1 (5 bases). The V gene's germline CDR1 is SNHLY and CDR2 FYNNEI. The CDR3 spans 13 residues. CDR3 residues: CASSEGEIDGYTF. DNA of the CDR3: TGTGCCAGCAGCGAAGGGGAGATCGATGGCTACACCTTC.

The CDR3 DNA is TGTGCCATCAGTGACTCAGGGGCCCTCACTGAAGCTTTCTTT. Translation gives CAISDSGALTEAFF. The chain couples TRBV10-3 to TRBJ1-1, with D possibly being TRBD1 (6 bases). Germline V CDR1 and CDR2: ENHRY, SYGVKD. Trimming shortened V by 3 bases and J by 4 bases, and 12 bases separated the two germline ends. The CDR3 covers 14 residues.

The J gene is TRBJ2-4, the V gene TRBV18, with a tentative D call TRBD1 (6 bases). Germline CDR1 and CDR2: KGHSH and LQKENI. This CDR3 spans 19 amino acids. The ends were cut back, 3 bases at V and 1 base at J, with 22 bases in the middle. The CDR3 DNA reads TGTGCCAGCTCACCGCCGACCGCAGGGGCCCTTGGGGCCAAAAACATTCAGTACTTC. Its translation is CASSPPTAGALGAKNIQYF.

The gene calls are TRBV11-1 and TRBJ1-1; no clear D. The germline V gene encodes CDR1 SGHAT and CDR2 FQDESV (reference sequence). This CDR3 spans 14 amino acids. The V and J ends lost 4 bases and 8 bases respectively, with 17 bases between them. The CDR3, as DNA: TGTGCCAGCAGCTCCCGGGTGGTAGGTTCCGAAGCTTTCTTT. This codes for CASSSRVVGSEAFF.

The chain is built from TRBV5-1 and TRBJ1-5; the D is unclear. V gave up 1 base and J gave up 3 bases, with 14 bases separating them. This CDR3 is built from 16 residues. Germline loops: CDR1 SGHRS, CDR2 YFSETQ. The DNA of the CDR3 is TGCGCCAGCAGCTTGCATCCAGGAAACCCCAATCAGCCCCAGCATTTT. This codes for CASSLHPGNPNQPQHF.

This clone occurred once. This sequence joins TRBV5-1 and TRBJ2-1, with TRBD1 matching 8 bases. Germline V gene data show CDR1 as SGHRS and CDR2 as YFSETQ. V lost 0 bases, J lost 3 bases, and 2 bases stayed unmatched. The CDR3 spans 15 residues. This chain's CDR3 is CASSLGGTGYNEQFF. In DNA, the CDR3 is TGCGCCAGCAGCTTGGGCGGGACAGGCTACAATGAGCAGTTCTTC.

This rearrangement joins TRBV5-1 to TRBJ2-7; D gene unclear. Between the trimmed V and J ends, which lost 4 bases and 5 bases, there was a span of 19 bases. The V gene's germline CDR1 is SGHRS and CDR2 YFSETQ. The CDR3 length is 15 residues. As DNA, the CDR3 is TGCGCCAGCAGCCCCGGCGGTCCTCTTGTGGACGAGCAGTACTTC. It is translated as CASSPGGPLVDEQYF.

This rearrangement joins TRBV2 to TRBJ1-2; D not certain. The CDR3 is 13 amino acids. The germline V gene has CDR1 SNHLY and CDR2 FYNNEI. V lost 7 bases to trimming and J lost 2 bases, with 11 bases between them. CDR3 in DNA: TGTGCCAGCATTGGGTCGGGGAACTATGGCTACACCTTC. Encoded protein: CASIGSGNYGYTF.

This clone was recorded once. The gene calls are TRBV2 and TRBJ1-1; 9 bases match TRBD1. The CDR3 has 15 residues. The V segment lost 10 bases and the J segment 0 bases; nucleotides outside the gene matches: 9. Looked up from germline, CDR1 is SNHLY and CDR2 is FYNNEI. Here the CDR3 reads CATFRDRAVNTEAFF. CDR3 DNA: TGTGCCACTTTCCGGGACAGGGCTGTGAACACTGAAGCTTTCTTT.

V usage is TRBV5-1 and J usage is TRBJ2-1; the D gene is possibly TRBD2 (6 bases). The CDR3 runs 13 residues. Looked up from germline, CDR1 is SGHRS and CDR2 is YFSETQ. V lost 3 bases to trimming and J lost 5 bases, with 9 bases between them. The DNA of the CDR3 is TGCGCCAGCAGCTCCGGGGGAAACAATGAGCAGTTCTTC. Translated: CASSSGGNNEQFF.

This rearrangement joins TRBV28 to TRBJ2-3, with 11 positions matching TRBD2. Germline CDR1 reads MDHEN; CDR2 reads SYDVKM. This CDR3 region has 16 residues. V dropped 4 bases and J dropped 7; count of bases not matched to a gene: 10. In nucleotides, the CDR3 is TGTGCCAGCAGTTCCTCGTCTAGCGGGGGGCGGAATACGCAGTATTTT. Translation: CASSSSSSGGRNTQYF.

The chain carries TRBV18 and TRBJ2-1; TRBD1 is a possible D gene (6 bases). Between the trimmed V and J ends, which lost 5 bases and 5 bases, there was a span of 10 bases. This CDR3 is 13 amino acids long. Germline V gene lookup returns CDR1 KGHSH and CDR2 LQKENI. The CDR3 DNA follows: TGTGCCAGCTCAAGTCAGGGGAACAATGAGCAGTTCTTC. Its protein is CASSSQGNNEQFF.